These 9 T cell receptor beta chains originate from one sample sequenced in a study of shared clonotypes between healthy human individuals. The protocol was immunoSEQ multiplex PCR, while the TCRdb copy is restricted to in-frame clones and leaves out a portion. The sample lists approximately 980,000 clones; approximately 76% were seen once. Sequenced: memory CD4+ T cells sorted from blood. Subset defined: CD45RA-negative fraction. The receptors come from a man younger than 35 in good health.

The J gene is TRBJ2-1, the V gene TRBV6-4, with unresolved D. The V and J ends lost 2 bases and 7 bases respectively, with 9 bases between them. The CDR3 consists of 13 residues. Per the germline V gene, CDR1 is MRHNA and CDR2 is SNTAGT. CDR3 sequence reads: CASSDPLRNEQFF. The CDR3 DNA reads TGTGCCAGCAGTGACCCCCTCAGGAATGAGCAGTTCTTC.

There are many counts of this clone. This chain uses TRBV5-1 with TRBJ1-1; 7 bases map to TRBD1. V lost 3 bases, J lost 4 bases, and 9 bases stayed unmatched. Germline CDR1 is SGHRS and CDR2 is YFSETQ. The CDR3 totals 15 residues. The CDR3 reads CASSSTGNAVTEAFF. The CDR3 DNA follows: TGCGCCAGCAGCTCGACAGGGAACGCGGTCACTGAAGCTTTCTTT.

This clone was detected only once. The V call is TRBV11-2, the J call TRBJ2-3; a weak D match, TRBD1 (5 bases). V was shortened by 2 bases and J by 4 bases, with 10 bases between the two germline ends. This CDR3 is built from 14 residues. Germline V lookup: CDR1 SGHAT, CDR2 FQNNGV. The CDR3 here is CASSLKRQSDTQYF. The CDR3 nucleotides read TGTGCCAGCAGCTTAAAAAGACAGTCAGATACGCAGTATTTT. Full variable domain (outside the CDR3, taken from reference TRBV11-2 and TRBJ2-3): EAGVAQSPRYKIIEKRQSVAFWCNPISGHATLYWYQQILGQGPKLLIQFQNNGVVDDSQLPKDRFSAERLKGVDSTLKIQPAKLEDSAVYLCASSLKRQSDTQYFGPGTRLTVL.

The chain carries TRBV6-1 and TRBJ2-7; D not certain. The CDR3 runs 17 residues. The ends were cut back, 1 base at V and 0 bases at J, with 16 bases in the middle. Germline V lookup: CDR1 MNHNS, CDR2 SASEGT. CDR3: CASSEELTRSFSYEQYF. CDR3 bases: TGTGCCAGCAGTGAAGAATTGACGCGAAGTTTCTCCTACGAGCAGTACTTC.

In its sample, this clone was seen once. The V call is TRBV19, the J call TRBJ2-5, with TRBD2 identical over 13 bases. Germline values: CDR1 LNHDA, CDR2 SQIVND (reference sequence). The CDR3 is 15 amino acids. J was trimmed by 3 bases and V by 4 bases; bases with no gene match: 2. CDR3 region: CASSKTSGGKETQYF. As DNA, the CDR3 is TGTGCCAGTAGTAAGACTAGCGGGGGGAAAGAGACCCAGTACTTC.

About this clone: A read error may account for a junction end that differs from germline. This chain uses TRBV7-7 with TRBJ2-5, with a possible D match to TRBD2 (7 bases). In germline, CDR1 is SSHAT, CDR2 FNYEAQ (reference sequence). This CDR3 is built from 15 residues. This CDR3 reads CASSLVGGPQETQYF. The CDR3, as DNA: TGTGCTAGCAGCTTAGTCGGGGGGCCCCAAGAGACCCAGTACTTC.

In nucleotides, the CDR3 is TGTGCCAGCAACCCGGGAGGTGCAGATACGCAGTATTTT. Translation: CASNPGGADTQYF. The V call is TRBV11-2, the J call TRBJ2-3, with 7 bases matching TRBD2. The CDR3 is 13 amino acids. The J segment lost 4 bases and the V segment lost 7 bases, leaving 5 bases of the junction unmatched. Germline V gene data show CDR1 as SGHAT and CDR2 as FQNNGV.

The chain combines TRBV18 with TRBJ1-3, with D maybe TRBD1 (5 bases). Trimming cost V 10 bases and J 0 bases, with 13 bases left between them. CDR1 KGHSH and CDR2 LQKENI come from the germline V gene. The CDR3 consists of 14 residues. The CDR3 DNA follows: TGTGCCACCCAAACAGGATACTCTGGAAACACCATATATTTT. Its protein product is CATQTGYSGNTIYF.

The rearrangement links TRBV6-1 to TRBJ1-2, with 7 bases that match TRBD1. Germline V CDR1 and CDR2: MNHNS, SASEGT. The V and J ends lost 8 bases and 8 bases, in that order; junction bases with no gene match: 14. The CDR3 length is 14 residues. The CDR3 DNA sequence: TGTGCCAGCCGGATGACAGGGTCCTCTGAGGGCTACACCTTC. Translation: CASRMTGSSEGYTF.